This T cell receptor beta chain derives from a study of shared clonotypes between healthy human individuals. For the study at large: The donors, a couple of women and three men, were aged 18 to 49. Study-level results: Among donors, sharing of clonotypes was expected to be affected by sequencing depth.

The CDR3 contains 12 residues. Germline-derived CDR1 and CDR2 are SEHNR and FQNEAQ (reference sequence). The V end was cut by 5 bases, the J end by 4 bases, with 8 bases between. A remark on this clone: Its antigen is unidentified. This may be a read error: a much more frequent sequence differs by one nucleotide. The sample has other DNA sequences that encode this CDR3 too.

The authors split each subset's genomic DNA evenly across several immunoSEQ plates. The method was immunoSEQ multiplex PCR; TCRdb's version includes in-frame clones alone and lacks a portion of them. The sample holds approximately 500,000 clones, roughly 80% seen once. Everyone who donated was a Caucasian adult who lived in Nashville, Tennessee. The receptor was derived from a woman between 40 and 55 years old in good health. Some clones in this sample may be carry-over from other donors' samples. This chain links TRBV7-9 with TRBJ1-1; D might be TRBD1 (6 bases). Sequenced sample: PBMCs. The CDR3: CASSLRGTEAFF. Here the CDR3 DNA reads TGTGCCAGCAGCCTCAGGGGCACTGAAGCTTTCTTT.